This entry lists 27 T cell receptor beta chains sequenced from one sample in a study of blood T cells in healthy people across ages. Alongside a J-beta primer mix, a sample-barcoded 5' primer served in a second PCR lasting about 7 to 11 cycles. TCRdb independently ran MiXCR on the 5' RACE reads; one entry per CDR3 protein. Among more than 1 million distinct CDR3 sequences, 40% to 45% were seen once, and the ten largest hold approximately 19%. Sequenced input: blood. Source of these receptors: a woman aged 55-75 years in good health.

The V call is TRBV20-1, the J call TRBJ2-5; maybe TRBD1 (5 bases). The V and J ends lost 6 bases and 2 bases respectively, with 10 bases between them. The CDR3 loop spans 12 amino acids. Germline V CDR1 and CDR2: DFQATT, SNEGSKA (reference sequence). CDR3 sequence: CSALGRQETQYF. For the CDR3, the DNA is TGCAGTGCACTGGGGCGTCAAGAGACCCAGTACTTC.

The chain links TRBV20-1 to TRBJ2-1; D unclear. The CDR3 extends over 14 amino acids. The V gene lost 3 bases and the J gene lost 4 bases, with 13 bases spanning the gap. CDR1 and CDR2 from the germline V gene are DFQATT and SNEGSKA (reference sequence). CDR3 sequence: CSASGPTRYNEQFF. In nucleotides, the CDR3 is TGCAGTGCTAGCGGGCCTACAAGGTACAATGAGCAGTTCTTC.

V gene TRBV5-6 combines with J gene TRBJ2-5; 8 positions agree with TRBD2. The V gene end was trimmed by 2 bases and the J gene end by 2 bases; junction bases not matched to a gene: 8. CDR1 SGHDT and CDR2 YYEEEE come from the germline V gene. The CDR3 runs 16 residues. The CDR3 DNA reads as TGTGCCAGCAGCTTACTAGCGGAGCAAGTACAAGAGACCCAGTACTTC. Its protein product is CASSLLAEQVQETQYF.

The CDR3 loop is CASSLARQFYEQFF. The CDR3 DNA is TGTGCCAGCAGCTTAGCGCGCCAGTTCTATGAGCAGTTCTTC. The chain recombines TRBV11-2 with TRBJ2-1; D gene ambiguous. Deletions cut 1 base from V and 8 bases from J, with 12 bases between. Germline CDR1 reads SGHAT; CDR2 reads FQNNGV. There are 14 residues in the CDR3.

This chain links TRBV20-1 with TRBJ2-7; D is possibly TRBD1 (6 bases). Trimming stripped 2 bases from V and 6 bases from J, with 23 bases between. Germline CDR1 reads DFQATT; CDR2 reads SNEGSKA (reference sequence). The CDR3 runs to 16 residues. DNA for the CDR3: TGCAGTGCTAGATTGGGGGTTCGGGCAGGGGCCACCGAGCAGTACTTC. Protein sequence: CSARLGVRAGATEQYF.

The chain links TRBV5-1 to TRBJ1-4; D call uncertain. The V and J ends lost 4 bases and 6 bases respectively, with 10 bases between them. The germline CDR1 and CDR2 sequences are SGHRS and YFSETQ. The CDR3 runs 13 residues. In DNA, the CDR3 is TGCGCCAGCAGCCAAGTGGCGGATGAAAAACTGTTTTTT. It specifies CASSQVADEKLFF.

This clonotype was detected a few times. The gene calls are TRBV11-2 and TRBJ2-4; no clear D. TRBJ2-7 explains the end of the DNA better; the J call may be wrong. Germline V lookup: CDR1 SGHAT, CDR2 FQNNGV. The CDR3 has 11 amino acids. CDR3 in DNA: TGTGCCAGCAGCCATCAGAACGAGCAGTACTTC. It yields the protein CASSHQNEQYF.

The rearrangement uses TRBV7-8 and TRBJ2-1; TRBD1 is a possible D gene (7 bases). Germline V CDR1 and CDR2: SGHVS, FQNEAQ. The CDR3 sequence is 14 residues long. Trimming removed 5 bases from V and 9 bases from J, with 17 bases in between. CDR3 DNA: TGTGCCAGCAGCCTCTTACAGGGGCGGGGTGAGCAGTTCTTC. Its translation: CASSLLQGRGEQFF.

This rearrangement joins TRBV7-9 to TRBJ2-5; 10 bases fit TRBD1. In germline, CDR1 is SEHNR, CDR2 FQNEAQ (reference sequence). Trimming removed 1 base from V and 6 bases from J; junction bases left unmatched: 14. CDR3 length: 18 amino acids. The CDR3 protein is CASSLVPLGTGAGKTQYF. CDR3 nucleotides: TGTGCCAGCAGCTTAGTCCCCTTAGGGACAGGGGCCGGGAAGACCCAGTACTTC.

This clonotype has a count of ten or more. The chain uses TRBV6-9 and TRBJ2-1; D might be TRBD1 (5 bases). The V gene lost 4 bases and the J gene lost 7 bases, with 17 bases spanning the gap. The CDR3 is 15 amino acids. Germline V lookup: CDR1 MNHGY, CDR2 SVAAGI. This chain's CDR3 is CASSLRHRQRNEQFF. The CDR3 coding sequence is TGTGCCAGCAGTTTAAGGCATCGACAGCGAAATGAGCAGTTCTTC.

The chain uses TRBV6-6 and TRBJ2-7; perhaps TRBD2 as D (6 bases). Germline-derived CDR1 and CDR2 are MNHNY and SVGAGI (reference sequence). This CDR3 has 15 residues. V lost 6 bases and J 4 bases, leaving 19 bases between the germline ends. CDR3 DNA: TGTGCCAGCAGAGAGCAGGGACTGAGTCTATACGAGCAGTACTTC. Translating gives CASREQGLSLYEQYF.

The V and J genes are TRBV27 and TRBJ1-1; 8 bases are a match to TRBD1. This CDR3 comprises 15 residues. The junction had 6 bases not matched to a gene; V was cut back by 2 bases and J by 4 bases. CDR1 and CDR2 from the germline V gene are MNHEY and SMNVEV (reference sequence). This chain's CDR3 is CASSLQGARGTEAFF. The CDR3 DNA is TGTGCCAGCAGTTTACAGGGGGCGCGAGGCACTGAAGCTTTCTTT.

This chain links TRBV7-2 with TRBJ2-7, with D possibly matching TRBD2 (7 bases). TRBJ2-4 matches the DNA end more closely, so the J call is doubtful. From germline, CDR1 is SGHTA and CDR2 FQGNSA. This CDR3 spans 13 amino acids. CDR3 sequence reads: CASTGGRENIQYF. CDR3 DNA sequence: TGTGCCAGCACCGGGGGGCGTGAAAACATTCAGTACTTC.

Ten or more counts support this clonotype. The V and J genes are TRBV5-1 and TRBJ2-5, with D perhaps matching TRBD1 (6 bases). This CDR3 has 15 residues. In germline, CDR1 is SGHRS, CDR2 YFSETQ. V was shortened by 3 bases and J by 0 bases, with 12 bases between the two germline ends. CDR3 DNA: TGCGCCAGCAGCTCGCCGGACAGAGACCAAGAGACCCAGTACTTC. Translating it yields CASSSPDRDQETQYF. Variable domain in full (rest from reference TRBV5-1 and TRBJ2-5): KAGVTQTPRYLIKTRGQQVTLSCSPISGHRSVSWYQQTPGQGLQFLFEYFSETQRNKGNFPGRFSGRQFSNSRSEMNVSTLELGDSALYLCASSSPDRDQETQYFGPGTRLLVL.

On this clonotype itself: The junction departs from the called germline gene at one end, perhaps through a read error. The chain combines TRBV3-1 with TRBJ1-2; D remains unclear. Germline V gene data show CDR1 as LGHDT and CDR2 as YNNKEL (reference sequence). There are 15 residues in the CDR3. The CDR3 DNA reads TGTGCCAGCAACCAAGATCCCAGGTCCGGCTATGGCTACACCTTC. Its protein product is CASNQDPRSGYGYTF.

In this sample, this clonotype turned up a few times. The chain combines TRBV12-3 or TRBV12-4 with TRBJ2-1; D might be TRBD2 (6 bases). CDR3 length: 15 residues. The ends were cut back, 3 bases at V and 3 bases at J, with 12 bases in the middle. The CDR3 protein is CASSLSGEFYNEQFF. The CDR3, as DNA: TGTGCCAGCAGTTTGTCGGGGGAGTTCTACAATGAGCAGTTCTTC.

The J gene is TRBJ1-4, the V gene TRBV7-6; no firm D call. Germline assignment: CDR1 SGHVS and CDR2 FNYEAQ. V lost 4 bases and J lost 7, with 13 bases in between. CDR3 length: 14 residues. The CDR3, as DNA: TGTGCCAGCAGCTGGGCCGGGCCCCGTGAAAAACTGTTTTTT. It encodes CASSWAGPREKLFF.

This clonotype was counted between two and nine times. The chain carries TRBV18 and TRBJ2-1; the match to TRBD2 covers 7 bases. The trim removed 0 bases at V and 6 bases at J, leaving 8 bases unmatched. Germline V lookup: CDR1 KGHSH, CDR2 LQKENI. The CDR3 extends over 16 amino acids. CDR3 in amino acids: CASSPPAPSGSNEQFF. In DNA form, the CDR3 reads TGTGCCAGCTCACCACCGGCGCCTAGCGGCAGCAATGAGCAGTTCTTC.

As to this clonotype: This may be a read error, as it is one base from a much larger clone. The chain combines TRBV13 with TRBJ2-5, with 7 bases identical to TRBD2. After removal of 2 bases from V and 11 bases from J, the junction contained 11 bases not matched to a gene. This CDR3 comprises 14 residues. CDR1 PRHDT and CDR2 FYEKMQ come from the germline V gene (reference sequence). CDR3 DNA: TGTGCCAGCAGCTTACAGAGCGGGAAGGATGAGCAGTACTTC. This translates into CASSLQSGKDEQYF.

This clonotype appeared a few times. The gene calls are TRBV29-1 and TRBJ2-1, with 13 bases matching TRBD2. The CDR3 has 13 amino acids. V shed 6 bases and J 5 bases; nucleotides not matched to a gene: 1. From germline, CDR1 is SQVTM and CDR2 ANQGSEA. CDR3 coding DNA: TGCAGCGTGGGGACTAGCGGGGACAATGAGCAGTTCTTC. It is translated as CSVGTSGDNEQFF.

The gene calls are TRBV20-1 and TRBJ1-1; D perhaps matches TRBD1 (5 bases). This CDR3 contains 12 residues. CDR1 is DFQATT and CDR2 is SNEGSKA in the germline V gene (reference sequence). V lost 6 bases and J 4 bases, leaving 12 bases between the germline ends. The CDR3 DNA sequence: TGCAGTGCCCAGGGTGGGGGCACTGAAGCTTTCTTT. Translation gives CSAQGGGTEAFF.

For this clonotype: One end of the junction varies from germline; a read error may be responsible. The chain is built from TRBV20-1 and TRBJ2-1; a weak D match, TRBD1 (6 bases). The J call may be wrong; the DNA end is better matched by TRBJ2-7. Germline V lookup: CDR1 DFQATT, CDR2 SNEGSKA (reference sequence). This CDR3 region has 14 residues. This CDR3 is CGAKQGYDYNEQYF. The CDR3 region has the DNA TGCGGTGCCAAACAGGGCTATGATTACAATGAGCAGTACTTC.

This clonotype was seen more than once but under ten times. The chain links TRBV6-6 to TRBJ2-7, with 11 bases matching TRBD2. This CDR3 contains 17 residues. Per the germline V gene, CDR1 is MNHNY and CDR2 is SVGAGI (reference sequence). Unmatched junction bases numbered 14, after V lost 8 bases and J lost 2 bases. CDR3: CASGGAATSGVPYEQYF. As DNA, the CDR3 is TGTGCCAGCGGAGGGGCGGCGACTAGCGGGGTTCCCTACGAGCAGTACTTC.

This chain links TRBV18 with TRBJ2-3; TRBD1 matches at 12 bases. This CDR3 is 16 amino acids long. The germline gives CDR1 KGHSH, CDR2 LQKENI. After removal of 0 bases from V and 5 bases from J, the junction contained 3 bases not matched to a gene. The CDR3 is CASSPPGQGALDTQYF. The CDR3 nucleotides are TGTGCCAGCTCACCACCGGGACAGGGGGCATTAGATACGCAGTATTTT.

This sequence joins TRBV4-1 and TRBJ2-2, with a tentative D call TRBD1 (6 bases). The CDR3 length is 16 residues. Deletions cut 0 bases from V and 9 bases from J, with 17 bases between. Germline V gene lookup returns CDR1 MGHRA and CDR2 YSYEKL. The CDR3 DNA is TGCGCCAGCAGCCAAGAGGGTGGGGCCAGGGGCAGGGAGCTGTTTTTT. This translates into CASSQEGGARGRELFF.

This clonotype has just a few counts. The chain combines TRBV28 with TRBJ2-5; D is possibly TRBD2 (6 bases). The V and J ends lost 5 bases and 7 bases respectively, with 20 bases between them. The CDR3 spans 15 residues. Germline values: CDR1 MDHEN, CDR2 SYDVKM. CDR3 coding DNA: TGTGCCAGCAGTCCGCCGGGAGAAGTGGTTGTGACCCAGTACTTC. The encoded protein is CASSPPGEVVVTQYF.

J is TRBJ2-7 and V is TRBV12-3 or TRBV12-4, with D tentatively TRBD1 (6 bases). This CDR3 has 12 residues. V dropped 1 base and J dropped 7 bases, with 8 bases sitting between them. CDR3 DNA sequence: TGTGCCAGCAGTTTAGAGCAGGGGGAGCAGTACTTC. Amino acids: CASSLEQGEQYF.